The 23 T cell receptor beta chains given below trace back to one sample, sequenced in a study of cytomegalovirus exposure and HLA in healthy donors. 60 Vbeta and 13 Jbeta primers were used in PCR. The data were produced by immunoSEQ multiplex PCR, yet TCRdb's version contains in-frame clones alone and is incomplete. Here the sample spans some 120,000 clones, 70% to 75% being singletons. Sequencing used PBMCs. Receptors were obtained from a man aged 25-45 years in good health and CMV-seronegative.

The chain uses TRBV4-3 and TRBJ2-4, with TRBD1 as a possible D gene (6 bases). The CDR3 spans 15 residues. From germline, CDR1 is LGHNA and CDR2 YSLEER. Deletions cut 2 bases from V and 5 bases from J, with 13 bases between. The CDR3 DNA reads as TGCGCCAGCAGCCAACTTGCAGGGGCGCAAAACATTCAGTACTTC. Its translation: CASSQLAGAQNIQYF.

This clone has a handful of counts. The same CDR3 arises from other DNA sequences in this sample as well. This chain uses TRBV13 with TRBJ1-1; 7 bases map to TRBD1. This CDR3 is 12 amino acids long. Germline values: CDR1 PRHDT, CDR2 FYEKMQ (reference sequence). Germline trimming cut 7 bases from V and 4 bases from J; bases unmatched to any gene: 3. The CDR3 loop reads CASTRDSTEAFF. The DNA for the CDR3 is TGTGCCAGCACACGGGACAGCACTGAAGCTTTCTTT.

The V and J genes are TRBV4-3 and TRBJ1-2; D call uncertain. The V end was cut by 0 bases, the J end by 4 bases, with 12 bases between. The germline CDR1 and CDR2 sequences are LGHNA and YSLEER. The CDR3 has 15 amino acids. CDR3 DNA sequence: TGCGCCAGCAGCCAAGAACCCGGGATTTTCTATGGCTACACCTTC. Amino acid sequence: CASSQEPGIFYGYTF.

V usage is TRBV9 and J usage is TRBJ2-3, with 12 bases that match TRBD2. The ends lost 3 bases at V and 6 bases at J; junction bases unmatched: 11. CDR1 SGDLS and CDR2 YYNGEE come from the germline V gene. CDR3 length: 17 residues. Written as DNA, the CDR3 is TGTGCCAGCAGCGAAGGGCTAGCGGGGGGGCCCTGGGATACGCAGTATTTT. This translates into CASSEGLAGGPWDTQYF.

This chain links TRBV4-1 with TRBJ1-2, with 8 bases aligning to TRBD1. V lost 4 bases and J lost 3; bases outside the gene matches: 4. Germline V gene data show CDR1 as MGHRA and CDR2 as YSYEKL. The CDR3 consists of 14 residues. Written as DNA, the CDR3 is TGCGCCAGCAGCCCTACGGGACAGGACTATGGCTACACCTTC. Its protein is CASSPTGQDYGYTF.

The count of this clone is one. This CDR3 is CASSLGTGTTDTQYF. For the CDR3, the DNA is TGTGCCAGCAGCTTAGGGACAGGGACTACAGATACGCAGTATTTT. This chain joins TRBV7-9 and TRBJ2-3; 8 bases are a match to TRBD1. Germline V lookup: CDR1 SEHNR, CDR2 FQNEAQ (reference sequence). Germline trimming cut 1 base from V and 3 bases from J; bases unmatched to any gene: 3. The CDR3 totals 15 residues.

The rearrangement links TRBV15 to TRBJ1-1, with 7 bases that match TRBD1. This CDR3 has 16 amino acids. The germline V gene encodes CDR1 LNHNV and CDR2 YYDKDF (reference sequence). The V segment lost 0 bases and the J segment 2 bases; nucleotides outside the gene matches: 6. The CDR3 protein is CATSREEGTVNTEAFF. CDR3 sequence (DNA): TGTGCCACCAGCAGAGAGGAAGGGACAGTCAACACTGAAGCTTTCTTT.

The V and J genes are TRBV4-3 and TRBJ2-6; weak D call: TRBD2 (5 bases). This CDR3 contains 20 residues. V shed 4 bases and J shed 4 bases, with 26 bases lying between them. Germline V gene lookup returns CDR1 LGHNA and CDR2 YSLEER. CDR3 sequence: CASSPQKGLQIALGANVLTF. The CDR3 coding sequence is TGCGCCAGCAGCCCGCAAAAAGGACTCCAAATCGCGTTGGGGGCCAACGTCCTGACTTTC.

The chain has TRBV7-2 and TRBJ2-2, with D possibly TRBD2 on 6 matching bases. The germline V gene has CDR1 SGHTA and CDR2 FQGNSA. CDR3 length equals 13 residues. V lost 0 bases, J lost 13 bases, and 12 bases lay in between. CDR3 sequence reads: CASSLARQGGLFF. The CDR3 DNA is TGTGCCAGCAGCTTAGCGAGGCAGGGAGGGCTGTTTTTT.

The chain joins TRBV28 to TRBJ1-2; 8 bases are shared with TRBD1. This CDR3 is built from 14 residues. Germline V gene data show CDR1 as MDHEN and CDR2 as SYDVKM. V trimming: 11 bases; J trimming: 5 bases; junction bases outside the gene matches: 13. The CDR3 spells CAGGRTGSLYGYTF. The CDR3 DNA is TGTGCCGGCGGTAGGACAGGGTCCTTGTATGGCTACACCTTC.

The chain is built from TRBV6-5 and TRBJ2-7; tentatively, D is TRBD1 (6 bases). The CDR3 runs to 15 residues. From germline, CDR1 is MNHEY and CDR2 SVGAGI. Trimming removed 6 bases from V and 2 bases from J, with 17 bases in between. CDR3 loop: CASSRDTSGTYEQYF. The CDR3, as DNA: TGTGCCAGCAGCCGGGACACCAGTGGAACCTACGAGCAGTACTTC.

This clone was counted a single time. The V and J genes are TRBV6-5 and TRBJ1-5, with TRBD1 identical over 9 bases. The CDR3 length is 15 residues. Losses at the gene ends were 0 bases for V and 6 bases for J; bases not matched to a gene: 3. Germline V gene data show CDR1 as MNHEY and CDR2 as SVGAGI. The CDR3 coding sequence is TGTGCCAGCAGTTACTCTGGGACAGGGTTTCAGCCCCAGCATTTT. This translates into CASSYSGTGFQPQHF.

This clone turned up a few times. The J gene is TRBJ2-3, the V gene TRBV19, with 12 bases identical to TRBD2. V was clipped by 1 base and J by 2 bases; unmatched bases: 7. CDR3 length equals 18 residues. Germline V gene sequence: CDR1 LNHDA, CDR2 SQIVND (reference sequence). CDR3 bases: TGTGCCAGTAGTATAGGTCTAGCGGGAGGGCTTTCCACAGATACGCAGTATTTT. The encoded protein is CASSIGLAGGLSTDTQYF.

As for this clone: At one of its ends the junction is not consistent with the germline gene, which may arise from a read error. The gene calls are TRBV4-1 and TRBJ1-2; a possible D gene is TRBD1 (6 bases). Germline V lookup: CDR1 MGHRA, CDR2 YSYEKL. This CDR3 is built from 10 residues. In DNA form, the CDR3 reads TGCGCCAGCAGGCCTCAGGGGCGCCCCTTC. It encodes CASRPQGRPF.

The chain recombines TRBV4-3 with TRBJ2-5; the match to TRBD2 covers 12 bases. Germline CDR1 and CDR2: LGHNA and YSLEER. This CDR3 has 19 residues. The V gene end was trimmed by 0 bases and the J gene end by 2 bases; junction bases not matched to a gene: 10. CDR3 in amino acids: CASSQDRLAGGDLQETQYF. CDR3 in DNA: TGCGCCAGCAGCCAAGATCGGCTAGCGGGGGGGGACCTACAAGAGACCCAGTACTTC.

This clone was found a few times. The genes are TRBV2 and TRBJ1-6; tentative D call: TRBD1 (5 bases). V lost 6 bases and J 8 bases, leaving 8 bases between the germline ends. The CDR3 contains 12 residues. Germline V gene lookup returns CDR1 SNHLY and CDR2 FYNNEI. The CDR3 protein is CASRSTDSPLHF. The CDR3 nucleotides are TGTGCCAGCAGGTCGACAGATTCACCCCTCCACTTT.

This rearrangement joins TRBV19 to TRBJ1-1; 8 bases agree with TRBD1. Germline V lookup: CDR1 LNHDA, CDR2 SQIVND (reference sequence). The V gene end was trimmed by 4 bases and the J gene end by 0 bases; junction bases not matched to a gene: 4. There are 15 residues in the CDR3. The CDR3 region is CASSTRQGMNTEAFF. The CDR3 DNA reads as TGTGCCAGTAGTACCCGACAGGGGATGAACACTGAAGCTTTCTTT.

The gene calls are TRBV4-3 and TRBJ2-5, with a possible D match to TRBD2 (5 bases). CDR1 and CDR2 (germline): LGHNA, YSLEER. There are 14 residues in the CDR3. V was pared by 2 bases and J by 4 bases, with 11 bases between. The CDR3 DNA reads TGCGCCAGCAGCCAACTCGGACTCGGAGAGACCCAGTACTTC. Translated: CASSQLGLGETQYF.

The gene calls are TRBV4-3 and TRBJ2-7, with 7 bases matching TRBD2. CDR1 and CDR2 (germline): LGHNA, YSLEER. The V segment lost 1 base and the J segment 3 bases; nucleotides outside the gene matches: 6. CDR3 size: 15 residues. CDR3 coding DNA: TGCGCCAGCAGCCAAGGGGCTAGCGGATACTACGAGCAGTACTTC. Translating gives CASSQGASGYYEQYF.

A few counts support this clone. V is TRBV7-6 and J is TRBJ2-1; a possible D gene is TRBD1 (5 bases). This CDR3 region has 16 residues. Trimming pared 4 bases from V and 12 bases from J, leaving 25 bases between. CDR1 is SGHVS and CDR2 is FNYEAQ in the germline V gene. DNA for the CDR3: TGTGCCAGCAGCTCTCGGCCCCAGGGAACCCAACTAACGCAGTTCTTC. It specifies CASSSRPQGTQLTQFF.

This chain uses TRBV14 with TRBJ2-7, with 7 bases fitting TRBD2. Per the germline V gene, CDR1 is SGHDN and CDR2 is FVKESK. This CDR3 has 13 amino acids. The ends lost 5 bases at V and 4 bases at J; junction bases unmatched: 5. The CDR3 sequence is CASSSFGGYEQYF. The CDR3 bases are TGTGCCAGCAGCTCTTTCGGGGGGTACGAGCAGTACTTC. Variable domain in full (rest from reference TRBV14 and TRBJ2-7): EAGVTQFPSHSVIEKGQTVTLRCDPISGHDNLYWYRRVMGKEIKFLLHFVKESKQDESGMPNNRFLAERTGGTYSTLKVQPAELEDSGVYFCASSSFGGYEQYFGPGTRLTVT.

This clone came up once. The rearrangement uses TRBV30 and TRBJ2-2; TRBD2 matches at 8 bases. CDR1 is GTSNPN, CDR2 SVGIG, per germline (reference sequence). The junction had 7 bases not matched to a gene; V was cut back by 5 bases and J by 5 bases. The CDR3 covers 14 residues. The CDR3 reads CAWVSGSRTGELFF. The CDR3 DNA reads TGTGCCTGGGTCAGCGGGAGTCGGACCGGGGAGCTGTTTTTT.

The chain's CDR3 is CASSPQGNEQFF. The CDR3 DNA reads TGTGCCAGCAGCCCTCAGGGCAATGAGCAGTTCTTC. The chain is built from TRBV7-2 and TRBJ2-1, with a tentative D call TRBD1 (5 bases). There are 12 residues in the CDR3. In germline, CDR1 is SGHTA, CDR2 FQGNSA. Trimming stripped 5 bases from V and 6 bases from J, with 8 bases between. The whole variable domain, filled in from reference TRBV7-2 and TRBJ2-1, reads GAGVSQSPSNKVTEKGKDVELRCDPISGHTALYWYRQSLGQGLEFLIYFQGNSAPDKSGLPSDRFSAERTGGSVSTLTIQRTQQEDSAVYLCASSPQGNEQFFGPGTRLTVL.